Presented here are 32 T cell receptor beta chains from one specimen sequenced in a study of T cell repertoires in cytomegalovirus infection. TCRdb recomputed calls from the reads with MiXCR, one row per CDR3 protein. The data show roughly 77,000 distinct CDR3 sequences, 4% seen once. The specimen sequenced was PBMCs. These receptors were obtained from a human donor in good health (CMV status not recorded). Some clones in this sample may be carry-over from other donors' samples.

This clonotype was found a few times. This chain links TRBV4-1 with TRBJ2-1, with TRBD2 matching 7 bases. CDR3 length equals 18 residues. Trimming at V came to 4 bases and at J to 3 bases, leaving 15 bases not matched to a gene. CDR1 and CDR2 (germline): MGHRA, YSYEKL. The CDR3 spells CASSPPDSAREFYNEQFF. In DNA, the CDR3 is TGCGCCAGCAGCCCTCCCGATAGCGCGCGGGAGTTCTACAATGAGCAGTTCTTC.

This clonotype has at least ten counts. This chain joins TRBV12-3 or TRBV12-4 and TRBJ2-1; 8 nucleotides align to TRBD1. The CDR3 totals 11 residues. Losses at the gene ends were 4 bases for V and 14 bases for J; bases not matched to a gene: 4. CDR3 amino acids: CASSWDRMKFF. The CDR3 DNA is TGTGCCAGCAGTTGGGACAGGATGAAGTTCTTC.

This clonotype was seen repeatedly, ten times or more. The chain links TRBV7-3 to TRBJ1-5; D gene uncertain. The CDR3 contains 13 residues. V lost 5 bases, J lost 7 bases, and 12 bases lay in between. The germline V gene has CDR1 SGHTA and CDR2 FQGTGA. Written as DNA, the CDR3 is TGTGCCAGCAGCGCTCTAGGAGGGCAGCCCCAGCATTTT. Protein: CASSALGGQPQHF.

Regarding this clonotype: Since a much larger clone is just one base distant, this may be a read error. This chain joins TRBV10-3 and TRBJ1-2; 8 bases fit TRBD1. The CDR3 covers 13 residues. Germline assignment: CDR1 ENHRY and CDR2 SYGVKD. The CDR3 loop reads CAISGDRNYVYTF. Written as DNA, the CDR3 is TGTGCCATCAGTGGGGACAGGAACTATGTCTACACCTTC.

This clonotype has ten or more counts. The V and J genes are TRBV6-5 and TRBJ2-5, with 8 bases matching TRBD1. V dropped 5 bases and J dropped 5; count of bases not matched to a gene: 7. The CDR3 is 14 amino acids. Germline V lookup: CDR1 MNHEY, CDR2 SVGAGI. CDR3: CASSMDRARETQYF. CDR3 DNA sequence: TGTGCCAGCAGTATGGACAGGGCCCGGGAGACCCAGTACTTC.

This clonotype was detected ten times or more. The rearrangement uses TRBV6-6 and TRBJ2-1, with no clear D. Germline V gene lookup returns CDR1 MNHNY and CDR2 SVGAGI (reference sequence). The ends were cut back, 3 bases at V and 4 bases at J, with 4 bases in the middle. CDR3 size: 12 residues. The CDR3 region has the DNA TGTGCCAGCAGTTATCGGTACAATGAGCAGTTCTTC. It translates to CASSYRYNEQFF.

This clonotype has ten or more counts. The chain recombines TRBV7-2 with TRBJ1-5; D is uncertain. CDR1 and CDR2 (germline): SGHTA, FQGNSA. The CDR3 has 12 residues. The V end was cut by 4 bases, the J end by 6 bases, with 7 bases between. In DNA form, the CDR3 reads TGTGCCAGCAGCTCCGGGGTTCAGCCCCAGCATTTT. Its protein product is CASSSGVQPQHF.

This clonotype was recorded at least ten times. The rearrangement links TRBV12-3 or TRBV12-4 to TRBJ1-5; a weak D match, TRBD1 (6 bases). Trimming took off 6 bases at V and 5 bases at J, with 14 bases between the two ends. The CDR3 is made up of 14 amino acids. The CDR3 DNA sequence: TGTGCCAGCAGCCTGGACAGCAATTATCAGCCCCAGCATTTT. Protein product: CASSLDSNYQPQHF.

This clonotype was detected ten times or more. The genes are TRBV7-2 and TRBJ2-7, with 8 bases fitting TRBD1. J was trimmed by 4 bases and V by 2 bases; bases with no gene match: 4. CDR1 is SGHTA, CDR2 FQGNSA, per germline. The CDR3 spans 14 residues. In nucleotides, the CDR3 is TGTGCCAGCAGCTTATCAGGGGGCACGTACGAGCAGTACTTC. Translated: CASSLSGGTYEQYF.

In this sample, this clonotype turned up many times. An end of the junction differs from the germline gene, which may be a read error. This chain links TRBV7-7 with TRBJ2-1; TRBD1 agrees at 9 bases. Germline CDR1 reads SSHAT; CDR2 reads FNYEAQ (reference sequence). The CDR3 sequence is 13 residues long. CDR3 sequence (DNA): TGTGCTAGCAGCCCCGACAGGGGGTTTGAGCAGTTCTTC. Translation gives CASSPDRGFEQFF.

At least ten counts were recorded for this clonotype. The CDR3 is CASSLEQAGGITNNEQFF. The CDR3 bases are TGTGCCAGCAGCTTAGAACAAGCGGGAGGGATCACAAACAATGAGCAGTTCTTC. The chain recombines TRBV7-2 with TRBJ2-1, with 10 bases matching TRBD2. Trimming cost V 1 base and J 5 bases; bases outside gene matches: 11. Germline CDR1 and CDR2: SGHTA and FQGNSA. The CDR3 contains 18 residues.

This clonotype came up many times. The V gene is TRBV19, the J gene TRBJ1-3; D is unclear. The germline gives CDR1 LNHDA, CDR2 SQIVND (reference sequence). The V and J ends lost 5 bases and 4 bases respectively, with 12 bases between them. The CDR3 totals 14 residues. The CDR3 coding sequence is TGTGCCAGTAGTCAACGAGGACCAGGAAACACCATATATTTT. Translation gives CASSQRGPGNTIYF.

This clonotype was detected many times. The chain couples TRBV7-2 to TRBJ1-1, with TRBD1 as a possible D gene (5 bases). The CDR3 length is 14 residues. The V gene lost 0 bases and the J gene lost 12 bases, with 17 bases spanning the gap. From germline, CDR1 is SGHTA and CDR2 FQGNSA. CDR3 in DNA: TGTGCCAGCAGCTTAGCGGGGCACACGAACCCCACTTTCTTT. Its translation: CASSLAGHTNPTFF.

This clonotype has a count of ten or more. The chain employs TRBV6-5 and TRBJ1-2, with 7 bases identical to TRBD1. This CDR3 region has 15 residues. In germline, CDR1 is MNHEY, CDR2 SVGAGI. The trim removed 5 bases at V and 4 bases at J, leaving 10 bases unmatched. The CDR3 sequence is CASSTQGGASYGYTF. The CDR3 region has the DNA TGTGCCAGCAGTACCCAGGGGGGGGCGAGCTATGGCTACACCTTC.

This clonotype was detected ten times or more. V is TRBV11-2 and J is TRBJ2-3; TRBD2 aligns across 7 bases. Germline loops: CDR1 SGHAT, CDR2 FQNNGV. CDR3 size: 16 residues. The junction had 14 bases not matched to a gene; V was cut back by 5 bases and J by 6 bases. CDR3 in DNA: TGTGCCAGCAGCGGGAGGGACCTCCCCCCATACGATACGCAGTATTTT. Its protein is CASSGRDLPPYDTQYF.

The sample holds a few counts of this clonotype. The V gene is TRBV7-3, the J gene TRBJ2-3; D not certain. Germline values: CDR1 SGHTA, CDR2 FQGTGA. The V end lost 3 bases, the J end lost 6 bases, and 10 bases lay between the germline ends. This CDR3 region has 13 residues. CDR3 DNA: TGTGCCAGCAGCTTCAAGGGCGGTGATACGCAGTATTTT. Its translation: CASSFKGGDTQYF.

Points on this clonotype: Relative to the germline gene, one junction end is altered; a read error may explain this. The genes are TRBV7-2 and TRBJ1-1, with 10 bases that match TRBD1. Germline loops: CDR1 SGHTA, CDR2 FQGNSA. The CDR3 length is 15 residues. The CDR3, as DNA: TGTGTCAGCAGCTTAGGTGGGACAGGGGACACTGAAGCTTTCTTT. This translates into CVSSLGGTGDTEAFF.

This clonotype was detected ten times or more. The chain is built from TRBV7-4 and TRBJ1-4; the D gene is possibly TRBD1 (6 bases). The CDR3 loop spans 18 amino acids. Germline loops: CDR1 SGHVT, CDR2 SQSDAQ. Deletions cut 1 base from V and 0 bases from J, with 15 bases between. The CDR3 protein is CASSLEQGMRTTNEKLFF. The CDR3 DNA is TGTGCCAGCAGCTTAGAACAGGGTATGCGGACAACTAATGAAAAACTGTTTTTT.

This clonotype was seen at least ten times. The CDR3, as DNA: TGCAGTGCTAGAGTACTGGCCTCCTACGAGCAGTACTTC. This encodes CSARVLASYEQYF. The chain is built from TRBV20-1 and TRBJ2-7; the D is unclear. The germline V gene has CDR1 DFQATT and CDR2 SNEGSKA (reference sequence). The CDR3 runs 13 residues. The V end lost 1 base, the J end lost 0 bases, and 7 bases lay between the germline ends.

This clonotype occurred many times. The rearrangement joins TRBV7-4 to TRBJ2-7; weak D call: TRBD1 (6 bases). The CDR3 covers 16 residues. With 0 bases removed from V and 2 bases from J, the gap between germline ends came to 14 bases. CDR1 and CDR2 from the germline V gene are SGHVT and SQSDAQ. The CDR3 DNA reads TGTGCCAGCAGCTTAGCACCGGACAGCCAAACCTACGAGCAGTACTTC. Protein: CASSLAPDSQTYEQYF.

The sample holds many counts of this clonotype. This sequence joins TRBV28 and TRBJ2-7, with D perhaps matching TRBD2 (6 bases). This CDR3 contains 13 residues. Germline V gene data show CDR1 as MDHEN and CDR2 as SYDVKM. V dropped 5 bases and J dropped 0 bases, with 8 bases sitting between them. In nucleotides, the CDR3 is TGTGCCAGCAGTCCCGGGAGCTCCTACGAGCAGTACTTC. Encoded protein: CASSPGSSYEQYF.

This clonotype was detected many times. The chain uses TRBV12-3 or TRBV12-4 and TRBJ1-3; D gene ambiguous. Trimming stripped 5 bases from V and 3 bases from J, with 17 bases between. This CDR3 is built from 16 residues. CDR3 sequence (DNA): TGTGCCAGCAGTCCCCGATCTGTGGCGCTTGGAAACACCATATATTTT. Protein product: CASSPRSVALGNTIYF.

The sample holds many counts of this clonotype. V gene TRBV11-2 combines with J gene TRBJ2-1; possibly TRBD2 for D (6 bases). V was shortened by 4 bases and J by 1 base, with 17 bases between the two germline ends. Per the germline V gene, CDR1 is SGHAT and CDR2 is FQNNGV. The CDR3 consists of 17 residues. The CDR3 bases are TGTGCCAGCAGCTCCTCAGGGTGGGGGGTGTCCTACAATGAGCAGTTCTTC. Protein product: CASSSSGWGVSYNEQFF.

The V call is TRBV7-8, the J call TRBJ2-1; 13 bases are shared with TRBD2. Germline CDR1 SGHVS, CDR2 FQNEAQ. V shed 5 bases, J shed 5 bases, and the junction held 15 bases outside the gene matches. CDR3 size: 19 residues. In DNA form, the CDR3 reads TGTGCCAGCAGCATACCCAGGACTAGCGGGGGCCAAGTTCACAATGAGCAGTTCTTC. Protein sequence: CASSIPRTSGGQVHNEQFF.

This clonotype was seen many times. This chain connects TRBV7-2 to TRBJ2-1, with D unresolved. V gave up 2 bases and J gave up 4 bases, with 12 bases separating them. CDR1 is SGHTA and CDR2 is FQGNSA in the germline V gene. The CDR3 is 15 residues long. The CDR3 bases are TGTGCCAGCAGCTTAATCCGGGCCGGTTACAATGAGCAGTTCTTC. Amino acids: CASSLIRAGYNEQFF.

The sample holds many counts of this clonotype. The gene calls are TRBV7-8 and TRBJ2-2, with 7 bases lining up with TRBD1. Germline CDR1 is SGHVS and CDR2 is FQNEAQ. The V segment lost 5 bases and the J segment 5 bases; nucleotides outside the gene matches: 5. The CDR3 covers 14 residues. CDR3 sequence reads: CASSVGQKTGELFF. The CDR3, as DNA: TGTGCCAGCAGCGTGGGACAGAAGACCGGGGAGCTGTTTTTT.

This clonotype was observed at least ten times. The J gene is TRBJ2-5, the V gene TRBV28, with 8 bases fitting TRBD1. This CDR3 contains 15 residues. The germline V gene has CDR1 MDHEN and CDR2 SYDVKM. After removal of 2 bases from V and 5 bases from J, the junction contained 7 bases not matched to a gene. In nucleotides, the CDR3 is TGTGCCAGCAGTTTACGATCGGCAGGGGGCGAGACCCAGTACTTC. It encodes CASSLRSAGGETQYF. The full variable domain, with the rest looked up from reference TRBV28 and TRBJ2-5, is DVKVTQSSRYLVKRTGEKVFLECVQDMDHENMFWYRQDPGLGLRLIYFSYDVKMKEKGDIPEGYSVSREKKERFSLILESASTNQTSMYLCASSLRSAGGETQYFGPGTRLLVL.

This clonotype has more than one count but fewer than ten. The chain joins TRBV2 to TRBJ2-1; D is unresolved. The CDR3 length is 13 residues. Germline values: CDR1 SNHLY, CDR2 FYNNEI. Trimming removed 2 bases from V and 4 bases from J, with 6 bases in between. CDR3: CASSEKPYNEQFF. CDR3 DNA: TGTGCCAGCAGTGAAAAGCCATACAATGAGCAGTTCTTC.

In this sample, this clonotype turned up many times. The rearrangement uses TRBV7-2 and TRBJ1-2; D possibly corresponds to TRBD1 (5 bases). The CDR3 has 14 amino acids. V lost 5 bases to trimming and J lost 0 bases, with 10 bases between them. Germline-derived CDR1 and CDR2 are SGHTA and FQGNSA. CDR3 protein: CASSPGTANYGYTF. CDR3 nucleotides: TGTGCCAGCAGCCCAGGGACGGCTAACTATGGCTACACCTTC.

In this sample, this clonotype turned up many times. Written as DNA, the CDR3 is TGTGCCAGCAGCTTTATGGGGAACACTGAAGCTTTCTTT. It codes for CASSFMGNTEAFF. This chain uses TRBV7-3 with TRBJ1-1, with D uncertain. From germline, CDR1 is SGHTA and CDR2 FQGTGA. Trimming shortened V by 3 bases and J by 1 base, and 6 bases separated the two germline ends. There are 13 residues in the CDR3.

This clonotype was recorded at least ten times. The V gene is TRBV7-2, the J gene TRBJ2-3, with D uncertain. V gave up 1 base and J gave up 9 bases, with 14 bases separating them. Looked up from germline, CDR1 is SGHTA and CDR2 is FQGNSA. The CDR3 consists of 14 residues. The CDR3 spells CASSLVGGNPTQYF. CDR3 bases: TGTGCCAGCAGCTTAGTCGGTGGAAATCCGACGCAGTATTTT.

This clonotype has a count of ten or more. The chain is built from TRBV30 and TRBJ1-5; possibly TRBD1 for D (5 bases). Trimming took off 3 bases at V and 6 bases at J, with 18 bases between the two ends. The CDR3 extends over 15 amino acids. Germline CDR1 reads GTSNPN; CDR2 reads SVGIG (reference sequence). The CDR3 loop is CAWRSAGRGGQPQHF. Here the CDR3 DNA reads TGTGCCTGGAGGTCGGCGGGACGGGGGGGTCAGCCCCAGCATTTT.